This TCR beta chain was documented in a study of identical twins. This clonotype was seen more than once but under ten times. TCRdb passed the 5' RACE reads through MiXCR, listing each CDR3 protein once. Among some 690,000 distinct CDR3 sequences listed, 21% were seen once. Trimming took 6 bases from V and 7 from J, leaving 9 bases between them. Germline CDR1 is DFQATT and CDR2 is SNEGSKA (reference sequence). The CDR3 sequence is 10 residues long. The sample also formed part of further work on T cells expressing NK-cell markers. This second report adds: Investigators obtained TCR beta repertoires from sorted CD3+CD56+NKG2C+, CD3+CD56+NKG2C- and CD3+CD56-NKG2C+ T cells. Most of the eight sequenced donors tested HCMV-seropositive; one tested seronegative.

V gene TRBV20-1 combines with J gene TRBJ1-2, with D unclear. The material sequenced was PBMCs. This TCR was sampled from a woman under 30 in good health. The CDR3 DNA reads as TGCAGTGCCGAACAAGGTGGCTACACCTTC. Translating gives CSAEQGGYTF.